The sequence of this T cell receptor (beta chain) was determined in a study of cytotoxic CD8 clonotypes in ibrutinib-treated CLL. Findings of the study overall: T-cell clonality at baseline went above that of age-matched healthy donors and rose and fell with circulating CD8+ T-cell counts.

Sequencing used immunoSEQ multiplex PCR; TCRdb keeps in-frame clones, though not all of them. The profile shows about 97,000 clones, approximately 80% of them singletons. Details on this clone: Its antigen is as yet unknown.

CDR1 and CDR2 from the germline V gene are LGHNA and YSLEER. The V end was cut by 5 bases, the J end by 2 bases, with 16 bases between. The CDR3 has 15 amino acids. The chain joins TRBV4-3 to TRBJ2-7; D is possibly TRBD1 or TRBD2 (6 bases each). Sequencing was performed on PBMCs, taken after 24 months of ibrutinib treatment. This clonotype was sampled from a human donor with chronic lymphocytic leukemia. Written as DNA, the CDR3 is TGCGCCAGCAGCACACAGGGAGGAGTTGCCTACGAGCAGTACTTC. It codes for CASSTQGGVAYEQYF.